This passage covers 29 T cell receptor beta chains from one sample sequenced in a study of T cells in Graves' hyperthyroidism and ophthalmopathy. The source material, RNA transcripts, was used to amplify TCR beta CDR3 regions. The TCR CDR3 was amplified in a first-round RT-PCR using the HTBI primer set. TCRdb reprocessed the multiplex PCR reads via MiXCR and lists one record per CDR3 protein. In the table there are about 350,000 distinct CDR3 sequences, about 15% of which are singletons. Material for sequencing was blood. The receptors derive from a woman aged 25 to 39 with Graves' hyperthyroidism.

This clonotype was detected many times. This chain joins TRBV28 and TRBJ1-2; D is ambiguous. Germline CDR1 MDHEN, CDR2 SYDVKM. The CDR3 has 12 amino acids. V lost 4 bases, J lost 5 bases, and 8 bases lay in between. The CDR3, as DNA: TGTGCCAGCAGTTCCGGCAGTTATGGCTACACCTTC. Translated: CASSSGSYGYTF.

This clonotype was observed many times. The chain carries TRBV20-1 and TRBJ1-5; possibly TRBD1 for D (5 bases). The V end was cut by 1 base, the J end by 4 bases, with 8 bases between. Germline CDR1 is DFQATT and CDR2 is SNEGSKA (reference sequence). The CDR3 has 13 residues. In DNA form, the CDR3 reads TGCAGTGCTAGAGGAGGGGCAAATCAGCCCCAGCATTTT. As protein: CSARGGANQPQHF.

This clonotype was seen repeatedly, ten times or more. The chain links TRBV28 to TRBJ2-3; TRBD2 aligns across 10 bases. The V gene end was trimmed by 6 bases and the J gene end by 3 bases; junction bases not matched to a gene: 9. Germline values: CDR1 MDHEN, CDR2 SYDVKM. The CDR3 runs to 16 residues. The CDR3 DNA reads as TGTGCCAGCAGGAACCCGGGACTAGCGCTTACAGATACGCAGTATTTT. This codes for CASRNPGLALTDTQYF. Supplemented by reference TRBV28 and TRBJ2-3, the full variable domain reads DVKVTQSSRYLVKRTGEKVFLECVQDMDHENMFWYRQDPGLGLRLIYFSYDVKMKEKGDIPEGYSVSREKKERFSLILESASTNQTSMYLCASRNPGLALTDTQYFGPGTRLTVL.

This clonotype was observed many times. This chain joins TRBV20-1 and TRBJ2-3; D possibly corresponds to TRBD2 (7 bases). Looked up from germline, CDR1 is DFQATT and CDR2 is SNEGSKA (reference sequence). The CDR3 is 13 residues long. CDR3 in DNA: TGCAGCGGAAGGGGGGGTAGCACAGATACGCAGTATTTT. It codes for CSGRGGSTDTQYF.

This clonotype was counted at least ten times. V gene TRBV28 combines with J gene TRBJ2-1, with 8 bases identical to TRBD1. V lost 7 bases, J lost 7 bases, and 9 bases stayed unmatched. The CDR3 loop spans 14 amino acids. Germline V CDR1 and CDR2: MDHEN, SYDVKM. CDR3 amino acids: CASISGQGRNEQFF. The CDR3 DNA reads TGTGCCAGCATATCCGGACAGGGTAGAAATGAGCAGTTCTTC.

This clonotype came up many times. The chain joins TRBV6-1 to TRBJ1-2; D call uncertain. The V end was cut by 2 bases, the J end by 4 bases, with 8 bases between. This CDR3 region has 13 residues. Germline V gene sequence: CDR1 MNHNS, CDR2 SASEGT. Here the CDR3 DNA reads TGTGCCAGCAGTGAAATCGGCAGCTATGGCTACACCTTC. Translation gives CASSEIGSYGYTF.

This clonotype was counted many times. The CDR3 DNA is TGTGCCAGCAGTCCATATAGCGGGAGAGCGTACGAGCAGTACTTC. It specifies CASSPYSGRAYEQYF. V gene TRBV12-3 or TRBV12-4 combines with J gene TRBJ2-7, with 9 bases lining up with TRBD2. J gave up 4 bases and V 5 bases, and 9 bases lay outside the gene matches. The CDR3 is made up of 15 amino acids.

This clonotype was recorded at least ten times. The chain employs TRBV25-1 and TRBJ2-1, with 9 nucleotides matching TRBD1. Trimming took 6 bases from V and 5 from J; bases not matched to a gene: 8. This CDR3 region has 15 residues. CDR1 and CDR2 from the germline V gene are MGHDK and SYGVNS. CDR3 region: CASSLDRGVDNEQFF. CDR3 bases: TGTGCCAGCAGCCTGGACAGGGGAGTGGACAATGAGCAGTTCTTC.

This clonotype was found a few times. CDR3 DNA: TGTGCCAGCAGCTTAACCGGAGCTGAGGGTGAGCAGTTCTTC. It encodes CASSLTGAEGEQFF. The chain joins TRBV7-3 to TRBJ2-1, with D possibly matching TRBD2 (5 bases). The CDR3 has 14 residues. The ends were cut back, 0 bases at V and 9 bases at J, with 12 bases in the middle. Germline values: CDR1 SGHTA, CDR2 FQGTGA.

This clonotype came up many times. This chain joins TRBV29-1 and TRBJ2-7; D is possibly TRBD2 (6 bases). From germline, CDR1 is SQVTM and CDR2 ANQGSEA. The V end lost 4 bases, the J end lost 5 bases, and 12 bases lay between the germline ends. The CDR3 sequence is 12 residues long. This CDR3 is CSVGAEGHEQYF. The CDR3 coding sequence is TGCAGCGTTGGGGCGGAGGGCCACGAGCAGTACTTC.

This clonotype was seen many times. This chain links TRBV28 with TRBJ2-4; D not resolved. V shed 8 bases and J shed 6 bases, with 14 bases lying between them. The CDR3 loop spans 13 amino acids. The germline CDR1 and CDR2 sequences are MDHEN and SYDVKM. The CDR3 loop reads CASAPAQRNIQYF. The CDR3 bases are TGTGCCAGCGCCCCCGCCCAGAGAAACATTCAGTACTTC. The variable domain in full, with the rest retrieved from reference TRBV28 and TRBJ2-4, is DVKVTQSSRYLVKRTGEKVFLECVQDMDHENMFWYRQDPGLGLRLIYFSYDVKMKEKGDIPEGYSVSREKKERFSLILESASTNQTSMYLCASAPAQRNIQYFGAGTRLSVL.

The J gene is TRBJ1-3, the V gene TRBV25-1, with 8 bases aligning to TRBD1. V shed 3 bases, J shed 0 bases, and the junction held 4 bases outside the gene matches. CDR1 and CDR2 from the germline V gene are MGHDK and SYGVNS. The length of the CDR3 is 16 residues. The chain's CDR3 is CASSETGVGSGNTIYF. CDR3 sequence (DNA): TGTGCCAGCAGTGAGACAGGGGTCGGCTCTGGAAACACCATATATTTT.

Details on this clonotype: Since a much larger clone is just one base distant, this may be a read error. The genes are TRBV28 and TRBJ2-3; D might be TRBD2 (6 bases). The CDR3 sequence is 14 residues long. The germline V gene has CDR1 MDHEN and CDR2 SYDVKM. The CDR3 region is CASTGTFGTDTLYF. Here the CDR3 DNA reads TGTGCCAGCACCGGGACTTTTGGCACAGATACGCTGTATTTT.

The V gene is TRBV28, the J gene TRBJ2-1; 7 bases fit TRBD1. Looked up from germline, CDR1 is MDHEN and CDR2 is SYDVKM. V dropped 3 bases and J dropped 9; count of bases not matched to a gene: 5. The CDR3 loop spans 13 amino acids. The CDR3 DNA is TGTGCCAGCAGTTTTAGGGACAGAAGTGAGCAGTTCTTC. Translating gives CASSFRDRSEQFF.

The chain uses TRBV20-1 and TRBJ1-2; D is undetermined. The CDR3 loop spans 14 amino acids. Germline-derived CDR1 and CDR2 are DFQATT and SNEGSKA (reference sequence). V was clipped by 4 bases and J by 3 bases, with 15 bases between them. The CDR3 bases are TGCAGTGCTACCCCACACTCCTGGGACTATGGCTACACCTTC. It is translated as CSATPHSWDYGYTF.

The sample holds a few counts of this clonotype. The rearrangement links TRBV19 to TRBJ2-1, with D uncertain. This CDR3 spans 13 amino acids. Germline V CDR1 and CDR2: LNHDA, SQIVND (reference sequence). The V and J ends lost 8 bases and 2 bases respectively, with 10 bases between them. CDR3 residues: CASGDPPYNEQFF. CDR3 bases: TGTGCCAGTGGAGACCCCCCCTACAATGAGCAGTTCTTC.

This clonotype was recorded many times. This chain joins TRBV6-1 and TRBJ1-2, with TRBD1 matching over 7 bases. J was trimmed by 0 bases and V by 6 bases; bases with no gene match: 4. CDR3 size: 14 residues. Germline V lookup: CDR1 MNHNS, CDR2 SASEGT. The CDR3 reads CASSRDSTNYGYTF. The DNA for the CDR3 is TGTGCCAGCAGCCGGGACAGCACTAACTATGGCTACACCTTC.

V and J are TRBV7-2 and TRBJ1-2; 7 positions match TRBD1. CDR3 length: 14 residues. The junction had 6 bases not matched to a gene; V was cut back by 3 bases and J by 5 bases. Germline V gene data show CDR1 as SGHTA and CDR2 as FQGNSA. The CDR3 is CASSFDTGVYGYTF. In DNA, the CDR3 is TGTGCCAGCAGCTTTGACACAGGGGTTTATGGCTACACCTTC.

The CDR3 DNA is TGTGCCAGCAGCTTAATGTCAGGGAGGGAGTATGGCTACACCTTC. Translating gives CASSLMSGREYGYTF. The chain joins TRBV7-2 to TRBJ1-2, with D maybe TRBD1 (5 bases). With 2 bases removed from V and 5 bases from J, the gap between germline ends came to 15 bases. The CDR3 is 15 residues long. Germline V gives CDR1 SGHTA, CDR2 FQGNSA.

This rearrangement joins TRBV3-1 to TRBJ2-2; D gene unclear. Between the trimmed V and J ends, which lost 2 bases and 2 bases, there was a span of 24 bases. Germline CDR1 LGHDT, CDR2 YNNKEL (reference sequence). The CDR3 has 20 amino acids. CDR3 nucleotide sequence: TGTGCCAGCAGCCAACCTGACTTCGCGACTCTCATTCTAAACACCGGGGAGCTGTTTTTT. It yields the protein CASSQPDFATLILNTGELFF.

This clonotype was observed many times. This sequence joins TRBV3-1 and TRBJ1-2; D is possibly TRBD1 (5 bases). CDR3 length: 13 amino acids. Germline CDR1 is LGHDT and CDR2 is YNNKEL (reference sequence). Trimming stripped 8 bases from V and 2 bases from J, with 12 bases between. In nucleotides, the CDR3 is TGTGCCAGCGGGAGGGCAGGGAACTATGGCTACACCTTC. It yields the protein CASGRAGNYGYTF.

The chain uses TRBV10-3 and TRBJ1-2, with no clear D. V dropped 11 bases and J dropped 0 bases, with 16 bases sitting between them. The length of the CDR3 is 14 residues. Germline CDR1 reads ENHRY; CDR2 reads SYGVKD. The CDR3 sequence is CASKTGYSNYGYTF. The CDR3 DNA is TGTGCCTCGAAAACGGGGTATTCTAACTATGGCTACACCTTC.

This rearrangement joins TRBV24-1 to TRBJ2-1; TRBD1 or TRBD2 may be the D gene (5 bases each). Trimming took 3 bases from V and 5 from J, leaving 16 bases between them. The CDR3 runs 16 residues. The germline V gene encodes CDR1 KGHDR and CDR2 SFDVKD. The chain's CDR3 is CATSDARDGSNNEQFF. In nucleotides, the CDR3 is TGTGCCACCAGTGATGCCCGGGACGGTTCCAACAATGAGCAGTTCTTC.

The chain employs TRBV20-1 and TRBJ2-1, with TRBD2 matching over 15 bases. V lost 2 bases to trimming and J lost 6 bases; unmatched junction nucleotides: 11. The CDR3 is 18 residues long. Per the germline V gene, CDR1 is DFQATT and CDR2 is SNEGSKA (reference sequence). CDR3 sequence reads: CSARPAGLAGGAGNEQFF. Written as DNA, the CDR3 is TGCAGTGCTAGACCCGCCGGACTAGCGGGAGGGGCGGGCAATGAGCAGTTCTTC.

Comments on this clonotype: Being one base from a much bigger clone, this may be a read error. V is TRBV2 and J is TRBJ1-1, with unresolved D. CDR1 and CDR2 (germline): SNHLY, FYNNEI. The CDR3 covers 11 residues. V gave up 9 bases and J gave up 7 bases, with 12 bases separating them. CDR3 residues: CARGREDEAFF. The CDR3 DNA reads as TGTGCCAGGGGGAGGGAGGATGAAGCTTTCTTT.

This clonotype was seen repeatedly, ten times or more. This chain joins TRBV5-6 and TRBJ2-1; weak D call: TRBD1 (6 bases). Germline V lookup: CDR1 SGHDT, CDR2 YYEEEE. This CDR3 spans 15 amino acids. V lost 2 bases, J lost 9 bases, and 18 bases lay in between. The CDR3 DNA sequence: TGTGCCAGCAGCTTATCCAACAGGGTCGCGGGTGAGCAGTTCTTC. Protein product: CASSLSNRVAGEQFF.

About this clonotype itself: Compared with germline, one end of the junction differs, possibly owing to a read error. The rearrangement links TRBV19 to TRBJ2-7; 7 nucleotides align to TRBD2. Germline V gives CDR1 LNHDA, CDR2 SQIVND (reference sequence). This CDR3 has 15 residues. The CDR3 DNA reads as TGTACCAGTAGTTTGGGCGGGAGTGTCAGCTACGAGCAGTACTTC. Translation gives CTSSLGGSVSYEQYF.

This clonotype showed up just a few times. V and J are TRBV7-9 and TRBJ1-2; TRBD1 matches at 8 bases. Germline V CDR1 and CDR2: SEHNR, FQNEAQ (reference sequence). CDR3 length: 17 residues. V dropped 1 base and J dropped 6; count of bases not matched to a gene: 13. CDR3 protein: CASSLGSGGEASNGYTF. The CDR3 DNA reads as TGTGCCAGCAGCTTAGGGTCAGGGGGCGAGGCATCTAATGGCTACACCTTC.

V usage is TRBV18 and J usage is TRBJ2-7; perhaps TRBD1 as D (5 bases). CDR1 and CDR2 from the germline V gene are KGHSH and LQKENI. This CDR3 is 13 amino acids long. V lost 5 bases and J 6 bases, leaving 14 bases between the germline ends. The CDR3: CASSSLQGLEQYF. The CDR3 DNA reads as TGTGCCAGCTCAAGCCTCCAGGGTCTCGAGCAGTACTTC.